Detailed here is one T cell receptor beta chain. Only in-frame clones appear in the TCRdb table, and some are missing; sequencing was by immunoSEQ multiplex PCR. The sample has about 230,000 clones; 83% are singletons. The data were taken from a study of blood T cell repertoires in COVID-19. The germline gives CDR1 GTSNPN, CDR2 SVGIG (reference sequence). This CDR3 region has 13 residues. Germline trimming cut 3 bases from V and 7 bases from J; bases unmatched to any gene: 7. The chain carries TRBV30 and TRBJ1-1, with 8 bases lining up with TRBD1. This TCR derives from a woman between 45 and 65 years old with acute or convalescent COVID-19. Sequencing was carried out using peripheral blood. CDR3 sequence: CAWRMDRALEAFF. The DNA of the CDR3 is TGTGCCTGGAGGATGGACAGGGCACTTGAAGCTTTCTTT. The whole variable domain, remainder taken from reference TRBV30 and TRBJ1-1, is SQTIHQWPATLVQPVGSPLSLECTVEGTSNPNLYWYRQAAGRGLQLLFYSVGIGQISSEVPQNLSASRPQDRQFILSSKKLLLSDSGFYLCAWRMDRALEAFFGQGTRLTVV.